This record looks at one T cell receptor beta chain sequence and its context. TCRdb fed the reads into MiXCR, producing one record per CDR3 protein. Of nearly 550,000 distinct CDR3 sequences listed, about 17% were seen once; the top ten hold roughly a quarter. The sample comes from a study of T cell repertoires in cytomegalovirus infection. Study-wide background: An indication of both CMV infection and matching HLA type came from public TCR beta signatures.

The sequencing input was CD8+ T cells from PBMCs. The sequence came from a human donor in good health (CMV status not recorded). Some clones in this sample may be carry-over from other donors' samples.

The DNA of the CDR3 is TGCGCCAGCAGCCGTGAACTAGCGGAAGAGACCCAGTACTTC. Residues: CASSRELAEETQYF. The V and J genes are TRBV4-1 and TRBJ2-5; 8 nucleotides match TRBD2. CDR3 length: 14 amino acids. Germline trimming cut 4 bases from V and 3 bases from J; bases unmatched to any gene: 4. Germline CDR1 MGHRA, CDR2 YSYEKL.